The rows below give T cell receptor beta chains drawn from one sample of a study of blood T cell repertoires in COVID-19. Libraries were prepared by immunoSEQ multiplex PCR; TCRdb keeps only in-frame clonotypes and omits some of them. The sample holds around 100,000 clones, around nine tenths seen once. Sequenced input: peripheral blood. Receptor source: a woman older than 75 in a cohort sampled during active COVID-19. Each CDR3 is given with its conserved first and last residue. A D gene is named only where the DNA matches it firmly. Where a row states a size, it is once, few, many or the class of an expanded clone; other rows omit it.

. . TRBJ1-5 TRBV6-5 TGTGCCAGCAGAAGTCTCACAGGGAATCAGCCCCAGCATTTT CASRSLTGNQPQHF
. . TRBJ2-7 TRBV5-1 TGCGCCAGCATAACCTACGAGCAGTACTTC CASITYEQYF
. . TRBJ1-1 TRBV3-1/TRBV3-2 TGTGCCAGCAGCCTCTCGTCGGGGGGAAACACTGAAGCTTTCTTT CASSLSSGGNTEAFF
. . TRBJ2-3 TRBV5-1 TGCGCCAGCAGCTCCGGACAGTTTACAGATACGCAGTATTTT CASSSGQFTDTQYF
few TRBD2 TRBJ2-1 TRBV3-1/TRBV3-2 TGTGCCAGCAGCTCAAGCGGGGGCTACAATGAGCAGTTCTTC CASSSSGGYNEQFF
. TRBD1 TRBJ1-1 TRBV27 TGTGCCAGCAGTTTATCGCCGGGACAGGGATACACTGAAGCTTTCTTT CASSLSPGQGYTEAFF
. . TRBJ2-1 TRBV6-4 TGTGCCAGCTCTGGACAATCAGGGAATGAGCAGTTCTTC CASSGQSGNEQFF
. TRBD2 TRBJ2-7 TRBV5-4 TGTGCCAGCAACCCATGGGGGGGACCCTACGAGCAGTACTTC CASNPWGGPYEQYF
. . TRBJ1-5 TRBV7-9 TGTGCCAGCAGCTTCTTTGGTCGGAGCAATCAGCCCCAGCATTTT CASSFFGRSNQPQHF
. . TRBJ2-2 TRBV30 TGTGCCTGGAGTTTGGACACCTACACCGGGGAGCTGTTTTTT CAWSLDTYTGELFF
. . TRBJ2-1 TRBV28 TGTGCCAGCCGGGAGTTTGAGCAGTTCTTC CASREFEQFF
. TRBD1 TRBJ2-7 TRBV19 TGTGCCAGTAGTGAACAGGGGGCCTCCTACGAGCAGTACTTC CASSEQGASYEQYF
. . TRBJ1-5 TRBV6-4 TGTGCCAGCAGTTCCATGGCAGGGGAGAATCAGCCCCAGCATTTT CASSSMAGENQPQHF
. . TRBJ1-1 TRBV5-1 TGCGCCAGCAGCTTGGTGGCGGGAAACACTGAAGCTTTCTTT CASSLVAGNTEAFF
. TRBD2 TRBJ2-1 TRBV7-6 TGTGCCAGCAGCCCCCGAGCTAGCGGGGGATACAATGAGCAGTTCTTC CASSPRASGGYNEQFF
. TRBD1 TRBJ2-7 TRBV19 TGTGCCAGTAGCCCCGGGACAGCCCCCTCCGAGCAGTACTTC CASSPGTAPSEQYF
few TRBD1 TRBJ2-1 TRBV27 TGTGCCAGCAGTATTTATCAGGGGGCGCGCAATGAGCAGTTCTTC CASSIYQGARNEQFF
. . TRBJ2-3 TRBV19 TGTGCCAGTAGTGAGCGACGCACAGATACGCAGTATTTT CASSERRTDTQYF
. TRBD1 TRBJ2-7 TRBV7-2 TGTGCCAGCAGCCAGCCGGGACAGGGTGTAAACGAGCAGTACTTC CASSQPGQGVNEQYF
. . TRBJ1-2 TRBV27 TGTGCCAGCAGTCCATTCTCCCGACCCAGGGGCTATGGCTACACCTTC CASSPFSRPRGYGYTF
. . TRBJ2-3 TRBV9 TGTGCCAGCAGCGCCCGGGACTCCGTCACAGATACGCAGTATTTT CASSARDSVTDTQYF
few TRBD1 TRBJ2-2 TRBV7-3 TGTGCCAGCAGCCAGGGGGCCCCAATGCTCACCGGGGAGCTGTTTTTT CASSQGAPMLTGELFF
few . TRBJ2-7 TRBV7-2 TGTGCCAGCAGCTTAAGGCAGGGAAGCTCCTACGAGCAGTACTTC CASSLRQGSSYEQYF
. TRBD1 TRBJ1-1 TRBV5-1 TGCGCCAGCAGCTCGGGACAGGGGTACACTGAAGCTTTCTTT CASSSGQGYTEAFF
once TRBD2 TRBJ2-2 TRBV11-2 TGTGCCAGCAGCACGGGACTAGCCGGCACCGGGGAGCTGTTTTTT CASSTGLAGTGELFF
. TRBD2 TRBJ2-1 TRBV24-1 TGTGCCACCAGTGATTCTACAATGGTAGCGGGTCAGGATGAGCAGTTCTTC CATSDSTMVAGQDEQFF
. TRBD1 TRBJ1-4 TRBV28 TGTGCCAGCAGGGGACAGGGCCGAAGTAATGAAAAACTGTTTTTT CASRGQGRSNEKLFF
few . TRBJ1-2 TRBV29-1 TGCAGCGTTGTTGATCCCGGTTATGGCTACACCTTC CSVVDPGYGYTF
. TRBD1 TRBJ1-1 TRBV10-3 TGTGCCATCACCGGGACAGGGGCATACACTGAAGCTTTCTTT CAITGTGAYTEAFF
. TRBD1 TRBJ2-1 TRBV5-1 TGCGCCAGCGGGACAGGGAGGAATGAGCAGTTCTTC CASGTGRNEQFF
. . TRBJ2-5 TRBV7-3 TGTGCCAGCAGCTTCCGTGGGGCGGAGACCCAGTACTTC CASSFRGAETQYF
. TRBD1 TRBJ2-1 TRBV6-1 TGTGCCAGCAGTGAACGGGGACAGAGCAACAATGAGCAGTTCTTC CASSERGQSNNEQFF
few . TRBJ2-7 TRBV7-9 TGTGCCAGCAGCGGGTTGGGACTGAGGTCGTCCTACGAGCAGTACTTC CASSGLGLRSSYEQYF
once TRBD2 TRBJ2-1 TRBV4-1 TGCGCCAGCAGCCAATCAGCGGGGGGGCCCGGTCACAATGAGCAGTTCTTC CASSQSAGGPGHNEQFF
. TRBD2 TRBJ2-3 TRBV11-2 TGTGCCAGCAGCTTAACTGGTCTAGCGGGAGGGGGAGGTGCGCAGTATTTT CASSLTGLAGGGGAQYF
. . TRBJ2-2 TRBV5-5 TGTGCCAGCAGTTTCGCAGGGGGAGGGAACACCGGGGAGCTGTTTTTT CASSFAGGGNTGELFF
. . TRBJ2-2 TRBV10-1 TGCGCCAGCAGAGCCGGAGTTAACACCGGGGAGCTGTTTTTT CASRAGVNTGELFF
. TRBD1 TRBJ1-4 TRBV27 TGTGCCAGCAGTTCCGATCGGGACAGACCAACTAATGAAAAACTGTTTTTT CASSSDRDRPTNEKLFF
large TRBD1 TRBJ2-7 TRBV27 TGTGCCAGCAGCGCGGACAGGTTGCCCTACGAGCAGTACTTC CASSADRLPYEQYF